The present TCR beta chain was sequenced within a study of blood T cells in healthy people across ages. Primed by a sample-barcoded 5' primer and a J-beta primer mix, a second PCR proceeded for 7 to 11 cycles. TCRdb re-called the 5' RACE reads through MiXCR, storing one row per CDR3 protein. Found here are approximately 1,100,000 distinct CDR3 sequences, under 55% of them singletons; the top ten hold approximately 17%. The receptor was isolated from a woman between 55 and 75 years old in good health. Source material: blood.

CDR3 nucleotides: TGCGCCAGCAGCTTTCGACTAGCGGGGGTCCTTAGCACAGATACGCAGTATTTT. Its protein product is CASSFRLAGVLSTDTQYF. V is TRBV5-1 and J is TRBJ2-3; 12 bases line up with TRBD2. The CDR3 extends over 18 amino acids. The trim removed 2 bases at V and 0 bases at J, leaving 7 bases unmatched. The germline CDR1 and CDR2 sequences are SGHRS and YFSETQ.